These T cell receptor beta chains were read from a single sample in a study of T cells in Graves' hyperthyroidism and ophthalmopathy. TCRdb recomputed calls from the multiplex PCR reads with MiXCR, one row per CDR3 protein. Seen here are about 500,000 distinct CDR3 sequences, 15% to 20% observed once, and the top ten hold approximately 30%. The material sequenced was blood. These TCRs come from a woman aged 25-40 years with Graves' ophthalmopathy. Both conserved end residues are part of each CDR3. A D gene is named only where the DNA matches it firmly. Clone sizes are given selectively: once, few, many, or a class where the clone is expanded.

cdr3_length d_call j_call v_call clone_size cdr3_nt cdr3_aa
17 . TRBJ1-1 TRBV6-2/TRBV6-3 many TGTGCCAGCAGTTACTCGAGCATGTGGACACCCAACACTGAAGCTTTCTTT CASSYSSMWTPNTEAFF
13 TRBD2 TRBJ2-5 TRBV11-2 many TGTGCCAGCAGCTTATTCGGGGGGGAGACCCAGTACTTC CASSLFGGETQYF
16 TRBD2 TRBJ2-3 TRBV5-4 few TGTGCCAGCAGAGGGACTAGCGGCTCAAGCACAGATACGCAGTATTTT CASRGTSGSSTDTQYF
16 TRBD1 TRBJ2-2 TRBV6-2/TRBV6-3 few TGTGCCAGCAGTCCCGGGACAGCACTAAGCACCGGGGAGCTGTTTTTT CASSPGTALSTGELFF
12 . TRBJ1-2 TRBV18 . TGTGCCAGCCCGGGGCCGTCGGGAGGCTACACCTTC CASPGPSGGYTF
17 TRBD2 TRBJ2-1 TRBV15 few TGTGCCACCAGCAGAGAACCGGGACTAGCGACCTACAATGAGCAGTTCTTC CATSREPGLATYNEQFF
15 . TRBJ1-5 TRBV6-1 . TGTGCCAGCAGTCTGGAGGGGGGTGGGCCTCAGCCCCAGCATTTT CASSLEGGGPQPQHF
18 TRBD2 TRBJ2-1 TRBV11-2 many TGTGCCAGCAGCTTTCCCGCGGGACTAGCTGATACCTACAATGAGCAGTTCTTC CASSFPAGLADTYNEQFF
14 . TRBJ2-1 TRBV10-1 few TGCGCCAGCAGTGAAAGGGGCGAATACAATGAGCAGTTCTTC CASSERGEYNEQFF
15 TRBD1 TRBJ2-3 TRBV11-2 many TGTGCCAGCAGCGCGACAGGGGGGTTGACAGATACGCAGTATTTT CASSATGGLTDTQYF
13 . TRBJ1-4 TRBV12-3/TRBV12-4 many TGTGCCAGCACCGCGGAAGGGGGTGAAAAACTGTTTTTT CASTAEGGEKLFF
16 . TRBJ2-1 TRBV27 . TGTGCCAGCAGTTTATCTAGCCCCGGACCCTACAATGAGCAGTTCTTC CASSLSSPGPYNEQFF
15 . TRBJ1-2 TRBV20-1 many TGCAGTGCTAGAGATATCAAAGGACAGTCTTATGGCTACACCTTC CSARDIKGQSYGYTF
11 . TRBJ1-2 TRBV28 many TGTGCCAGCGGGAGATTCTATGGCTACACCTTC CASGRFYGYTF
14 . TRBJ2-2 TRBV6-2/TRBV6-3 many TGTGCCAGCTTAGGACGGGGTCACACCGGGGAGCTGTTTTTT CASLGRGHTGELFF
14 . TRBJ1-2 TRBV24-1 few TGTGCCACCAGTGACTCCCCTGCCAACTATGGCTACACCTTC CATSDSPANYGYTF
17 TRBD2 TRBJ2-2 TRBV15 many TGTGCCACCAGCAGAGATCGGGGGAGGGCAGACACCGGGGAGCTGTTTTTT CATSRDRGRADTGELFF
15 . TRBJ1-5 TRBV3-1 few TGTGCCAGCAGCCAAGATCAGCAGACCAATCAGCCCCAGCATTTT CASSQDQQTNQPQHF
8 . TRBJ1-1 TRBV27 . TGTGCCAGCATTGGAGCTTTCTTT CASIGAFF
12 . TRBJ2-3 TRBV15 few TGTGCCACCAGCAGAGAGGGAGATACGCAGTATTTT CATSREGDTQYF
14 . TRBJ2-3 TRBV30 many TGTGCCTGGAGTAGGACCCGATACACAGATACGCAGTATTTT CAWSRTRYTDTQYF
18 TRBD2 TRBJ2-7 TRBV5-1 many TGCGCCAGCAGCTTGCCGGGACTATCCGTAGAACTATCCTACGAGCAGTACTTC CASSLPGLSVELSYEQYF
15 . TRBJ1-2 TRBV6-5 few TGTGCCAGCAGTTACGGGTTGGGAGCGAACTATGGCTACACCTTC CASSYGLGANYGYTF
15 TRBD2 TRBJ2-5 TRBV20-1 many TGCAGTGCTAGAGATTACACTAGCGGGAGCCGTGACAAGTACTTC CSARDYTSGSRDKYF
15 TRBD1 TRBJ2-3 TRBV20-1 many TGCAGTGCTAACCCGGGACAGGGTAGTCCAGATACGCAGTATTTT CSANPGQGSPDTQYF
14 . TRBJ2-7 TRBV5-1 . TGCGCCAGCAGCTTGGGTTTTACAACCCACGAGCAGTACTTC CASSLGFTTHEQYF
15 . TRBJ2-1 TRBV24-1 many TGTGCCACCAGTGATTTGAGGAAGTTCTACAATGAGCAGTTCTTC CATSDLRKFYNEQFF
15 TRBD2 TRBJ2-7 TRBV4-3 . TGCGCCAGCAGCCAAGATCGGGGGGTCGCCTACGAGCAGTACTTC CASSQDRGVAYEQYF
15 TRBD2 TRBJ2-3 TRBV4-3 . TGCGCCAGCAGCCGAACACTAGCGGAGGGAGATACGCAGTATTTT CASSRTLAEGDTQYF
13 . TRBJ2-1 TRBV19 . TGTGCCAGTAGTATCGGCTATAACAATGAGCAGTTCTTC CASSIGYNNEQFF
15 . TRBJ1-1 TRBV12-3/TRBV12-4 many TGTGCCAGCAGGGGGACCGCGACAGGCACTCTTGAAGCTTTCTTT CASRGTATGTLEAFF
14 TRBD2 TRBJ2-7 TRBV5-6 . TGTGCCAGTAGACGGACTAGCGGCCACTACGAGCAGTACTTC CASRRTSGHYEQYF
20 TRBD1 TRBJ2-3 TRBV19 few TGTGCCACCTCGATAACCACCCTGGAACAGGGGGCAATATCCACAGATACGCAGTATTTT CATSITTLEQGAISTDTQYF
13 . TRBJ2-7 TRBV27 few TGTGCCAGCAGGGCGGTTACAAGATACGAGCAGTACTTC CASRAVTRYEQYF
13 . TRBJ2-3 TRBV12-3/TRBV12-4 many TGTGCCAGCAGTGGGGTGGGCACAGATACGCAGTATTTT CASSGVGTDTQYF
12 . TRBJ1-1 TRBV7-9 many TGTGCCAGCAGCTTTGGGGGAGCTGAAGCTTTCTTT CASSFGGAEAFF
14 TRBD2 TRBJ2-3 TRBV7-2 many TGTGCCAGCAGCCTCCTTGGGGGGGCAGATACGCAGTATTTT CASSLLGGADTQYF
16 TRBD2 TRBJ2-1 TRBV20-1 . TGCAGTGCTAGAGGTCTAGCGGGGAGCTCCTACAATGAGCAGTTCTTC CSARGLAGSSYNEQFF
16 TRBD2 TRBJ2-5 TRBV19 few TGTGCCAGTAGTACGCTAGCGGGCTACAACCAAGAGACCCAGTACTTC CASSTLAGYNQETQYF
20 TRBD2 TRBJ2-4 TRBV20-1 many TGCAGTGCTAGAGGGTCTAGCGGGATCGGATGGGGGTTAGCCAAAAACATTCAGTACTTC CSARGSSGIGWGLAKNIQYF
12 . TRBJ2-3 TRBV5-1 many TGCGCCAGCAGCTCGTTTGCAGATACGCAGTATTTT CASSSFADTQYF
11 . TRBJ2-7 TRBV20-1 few TGCAGTGCCTTAATGGGTGGGGGGCAGTACTTC CSALMGGGQYF
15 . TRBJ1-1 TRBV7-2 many TGTGCCAGCAGCTTAGCCGTACTGTCAAACACTGAAGCTTTCTTT CASSLAVLSNTEAFF
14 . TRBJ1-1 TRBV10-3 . TGTGCCATCAGTGGGACACGGGGGGACACTGAAGCTTTCTTT CAISGTRGDTEAFF
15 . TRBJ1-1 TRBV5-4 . TGTGCCAGCATCCGGGTTAGAGAATGGGACACTGAAGCTTTCTTT CASIRVREWDTEAFF
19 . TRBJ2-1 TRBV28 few TGTGCCAGCAGTTACTCCCCCTCGGAGGGTGTAAGGTCCTACAATGAGCGGTTCTTC CASSYSPSEGVRSYNERFF
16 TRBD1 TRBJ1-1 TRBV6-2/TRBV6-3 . TGTGCCAGCAACCTGATCCCCGGGACAGGCTACACTGAAGCTTTCTTT CASNLIPGTGYTEAFF